This T cell receptor beta chain stems from a study of naive and memory T cell subsets. The SP2 primer and nested alpha and beta constant region primers amplified ligated cDNA in four rounds. TCRdb re-derived calls from the 5' RACE reads in MiXCR, one entry per CDR3 protein. This table has about 62,000 distinct CDR3 sequences, 8% appearing once. A few counts support this clonotype. TCR cDNA received a 3' ligated oligonucleotide that carried a UMI. This TCR was sampled from a female donor in good health.

The CDR3 nucleotides are TGTGCCAGCAGCGGGGGACTAGCGGGGTTCGGGTTCTTC. It codes for CASSGGLAGFGFF. The chain links TRBV5-4 to TRBJ2-1; 13 nucleotides agree with TRBD2. Germline CDR1 reads SGHNT; CDR2 reads YYREEE (reference sequence). CDR3 length: 13 amino acids. Trimming removed 4 bases from V and 15 bases from J; junction bases left unmatched: 7.